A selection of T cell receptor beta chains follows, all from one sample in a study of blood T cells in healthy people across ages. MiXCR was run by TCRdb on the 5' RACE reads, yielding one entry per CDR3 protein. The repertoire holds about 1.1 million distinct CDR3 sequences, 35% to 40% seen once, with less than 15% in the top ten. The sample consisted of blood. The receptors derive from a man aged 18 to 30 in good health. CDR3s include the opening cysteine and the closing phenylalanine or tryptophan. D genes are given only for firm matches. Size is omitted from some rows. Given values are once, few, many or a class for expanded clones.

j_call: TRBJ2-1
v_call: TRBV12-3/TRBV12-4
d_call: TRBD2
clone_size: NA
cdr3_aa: CASIVAGGVNEQFF
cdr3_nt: TGTGCCAGCATTGTAGCGGGGGGAGTCAATGAGCAGTTCTTC

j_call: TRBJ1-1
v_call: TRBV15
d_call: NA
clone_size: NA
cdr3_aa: CATSGLRGMNTEAFF
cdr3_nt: TGTGCCACCAGCGGTCTCAGGGGTATGAACACTGAAGCTTTCTTT

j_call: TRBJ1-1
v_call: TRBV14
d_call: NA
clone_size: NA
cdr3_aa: CASSQALGRRAFF
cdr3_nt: TGTGCCAGCAGCCAAGCCCTTGGGCGGCGGGCTTTCTTT

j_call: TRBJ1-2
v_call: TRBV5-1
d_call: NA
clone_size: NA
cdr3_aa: CASSGSEAHYGYTF
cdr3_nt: TGCGCCTCGTCCGGGTCTGAGGCTCACTATGGCTACACCTTC

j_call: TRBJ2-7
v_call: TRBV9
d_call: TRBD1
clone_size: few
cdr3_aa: CASSAGQGEYEQYF
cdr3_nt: TGTGCCAGCAGCGCGGGACAGGGGGAGTACGAGCAGTACTTC

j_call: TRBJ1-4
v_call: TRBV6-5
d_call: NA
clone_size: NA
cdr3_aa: CASSYSPETNEKLFF
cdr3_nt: TGTGCCAGCAGTTACTCGCCGGAAACTAATGAAAAACTGTTTTTT

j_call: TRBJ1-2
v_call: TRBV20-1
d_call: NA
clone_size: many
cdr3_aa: CSAREDLSKHTF
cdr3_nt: TGCAGTGCTAGAGAGGATCTTTCAAAGCACACCTTC

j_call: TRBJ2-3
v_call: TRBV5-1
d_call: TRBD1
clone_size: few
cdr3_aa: CASSPQTGYRTDTQYF
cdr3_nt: TGCGCCAGCAGCCCCCAGACAGGGTACCGCACAGATACGCAGTATTTT

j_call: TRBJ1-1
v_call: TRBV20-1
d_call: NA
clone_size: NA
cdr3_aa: CSASRGGVTEAFF
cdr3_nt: TGCAGTGCTAGCCGCGGGGGGGTCACTGAAGCTTTCTTT

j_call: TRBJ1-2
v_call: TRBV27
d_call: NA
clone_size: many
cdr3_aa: CASSLRQGGYGYTF
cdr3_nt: TGTGCCAGCAGTTTAAGGCAGGGTGGCTATGGCTACACCTTC

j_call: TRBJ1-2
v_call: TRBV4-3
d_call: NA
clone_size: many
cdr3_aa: CASSQVGTDYGYTF
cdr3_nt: TGCGCCAGCAGCCAAGTTGGGACGGACTATGGCTACACCTTC

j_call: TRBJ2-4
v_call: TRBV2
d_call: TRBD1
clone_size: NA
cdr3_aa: CASSRTGFRNIQYF
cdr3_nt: TGTGCCAGCAGCAGGACAGGGTTTAGAAACATTCAGTACTTC

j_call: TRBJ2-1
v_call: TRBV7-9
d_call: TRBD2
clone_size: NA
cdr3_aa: CASGSKRGGLNEQFF
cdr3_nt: TGTGCCAGCGGATCAAAGCGGGGGGGCCTCAATGAGCAGTTCTTC

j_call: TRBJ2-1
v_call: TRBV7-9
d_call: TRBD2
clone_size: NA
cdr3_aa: CASSSLEGRGSGGTYNEQFF
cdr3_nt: TGTGCCAGCAGCTCCCTAGAGGGCAGGGGTAGCGGGGGTACCTACAATGAGCAGTTCTTC

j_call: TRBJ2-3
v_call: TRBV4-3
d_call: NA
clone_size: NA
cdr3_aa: CASSQTPAPSTDTQYF
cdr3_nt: TGCGCCAGCAGCCAGACCCCAGCTCCTAGCACAGATACGCAGTATTTT

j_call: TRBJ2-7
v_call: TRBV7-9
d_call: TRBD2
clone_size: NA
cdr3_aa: CASNLGLAGDYNEQYF
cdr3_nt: TGTGCCAGCAACCTCGGGCTAGCGGGCGACTACAATGAGCAGTACTTC

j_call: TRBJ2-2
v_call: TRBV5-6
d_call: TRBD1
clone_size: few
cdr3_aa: CASTTPGQGNTGELFF
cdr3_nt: TGTGCCAGCACCACCCCCGGACAGGGAAACACCGGGGAGCTGTTTTTT

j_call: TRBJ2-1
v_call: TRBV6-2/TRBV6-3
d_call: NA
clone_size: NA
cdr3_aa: CASNPGPSSYNEQFF
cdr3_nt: TGTGCCAGCAACCCAGGGCCGTCCTCCTACAATGAGCAGTTCTTC

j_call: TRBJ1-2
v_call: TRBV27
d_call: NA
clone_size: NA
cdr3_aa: CASSGIYGYTF
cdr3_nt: TGTGCCAGCAGTGGAATCTATGGCTACACCTTC

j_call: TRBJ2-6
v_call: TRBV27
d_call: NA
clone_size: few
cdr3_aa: CASSLQDSRANVLTF
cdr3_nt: TGTGCCAGCAGTCTACAGGACTCCCGGGCCAACGTCCTGACTTTC

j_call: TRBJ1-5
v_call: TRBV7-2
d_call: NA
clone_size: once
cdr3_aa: CASSLDPWGNGNQPQHF
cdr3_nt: TGTGCCAGCAGCTTAGACCCCTGGGGTAATGGCAATCAGCCCCAGCATTTT

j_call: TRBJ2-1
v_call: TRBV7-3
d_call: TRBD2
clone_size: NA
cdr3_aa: CASSLRSAGLNEQFF
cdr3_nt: TGTGCCAGCAGCTTAAGATCAGCGGGGCTCAATGAGCAGTTCTTC

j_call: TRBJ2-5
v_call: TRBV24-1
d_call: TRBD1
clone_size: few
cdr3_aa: CATSDYRRQGIQETQYF
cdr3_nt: TGTGCCACCAGTGACTACCGAAGACAGGGGATTCAAGAGACCCAGTACTTC

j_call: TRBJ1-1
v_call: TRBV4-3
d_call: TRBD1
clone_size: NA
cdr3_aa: CASSRDRGRSTEAFF
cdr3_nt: TGCGCCAGCAGCCGGGACAGGGGGCGAAGCACTGAAGCTTTCTTT

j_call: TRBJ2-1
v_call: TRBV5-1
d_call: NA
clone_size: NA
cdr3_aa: CASSLAPGENEQFF
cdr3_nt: TGCGCCAGCAGCTTGGCTCCAGGGGAGAATGAGCAGTTCTTC